Below, 17 T cell receptor beta chains from the same sample are listed, as sequenced in a study of cytomegalovirus exposure and HLA in healthy donors. The PCR made use of 60 Vbeta and 13 Jbeta primers. The protocol was immunoSEQ multiplex PCR, while the TCRdb copy is restricted to in-frame clones and leaves out a portion. The sample includes some 160,000 clones, around three quarters of them seen just once. Sequencing was performed on PBMCs. These receptors came from a man aged 35 to 55 in good health and CMV-seronegative.

The chain uses TRBV19 and TRBJ2-5; 7 bases are shared with TRBD2. The CDR3 is 13 residues long. The germline gives CDR1 LNHDA, CDR2 SQIVND (reference sequence). Germline trimming cut 11 bases from V and 2 bases from J; bases unmatched to any gene: 8. The CDR3 spells CAASREPQETQYF. CDR3 DNA sequence: TGTGCCGCGTCGCGGGAGCCTCAAGAGACCCAGTACTTC.

The rearrangement links TRBV30 to TRBJ2-2; TRBD1 aligns across 7 bases. V lost 3 bases, J lost 8 bases, and 6 bases stayed unmatched. This CDR3 spans 13 amino acids. In germline, CDR1 is GTSNPN, CDR2 SVGIG (reference sequence). The CDR3 loop reads CAWRVDRAGELFF. CDR3 DNA sequence: TGTGCCTGGAGAGTTGACAGGGCTGGGGAGCTGTTTTTT.

This clone was observed a handful of times. This chain connects TRBV6-5 to TRBJ2-2, with D possibly TRBD1 on 6 matching bases. V was pared by 4 bases and J by 6 bases, with 18 bases between. The CDR3 spans 16 residues. Looked up from germline, CDR1 is MNHEY and CDR2 is SVGAGI. CDR3 bases: TGTGCCAGCAGTTCCAGAGTAACAGGGCGCTCCGGGGAGCTGTTTTTT. This sequence encodes CASSSRVTGRSGELFF.

This clone showed up just once. The chain has TRBV6-1 and TRBJ2-7; 8 bases are a match to TRBD1. The germline V gene has CDR1 MNHNS and CDR2 SASEGT. The trim removed 6 bases at V and 0 bases at J, leaving 7 bases unmatched. The CDR3 runs to 15 residues. CDR3 DNA: TGTGCCAGCAGAGACAGGGGCCTTAGCTCCTACGAGCAGTACTTC. Its protein product is CASRDRGLSSYEQYF.

This rearrangement joins TRBV21-1 to TRBJ2-1; no DNA check was done on the table's D call, TRBD1. TRBV21-1 is a documented pseudogene. The CDR3 is 14 residues long. CDR3 in amino acids: CASSFGQFYNEQFF. The CDR3, as DNA: TGTGCCAGCAGCTTCGGACAGTTCTACAATGAGCAGTTCTTC.

V gene TRBV7-8 combines with J gene TRBJ1-2; 7 positions match TRBD1. The CDR3 has 16 amino acids. Germline V gives CDR1 SGHVS, CDR2 FQNEAQ. V lost 3 bases to trimming and J lost 8 bases; unmatched junction nucleotides: 15. The CDR3: CASSLAMTGLFGGYTF. In nucleotides, the CDR3 is TGTGCCAGCAGCTTGGCCATGACAGGGCTTTTCGGGGGCTACACCTTC.

The chain has TRBV5-4 and TRBJ2-5; perhaps TRBD1 as D (6 bases). V was cut by 2 bases and J by 2 bases, with 10 bases left in between. The CDR3 extends over 14 amino acids. The germline V gene encodes CDR1 SGHNT and CDR2 YYREEE (reference sequence). The DNA for the CDR3 is TGTGCCAGCAGCTTCATGGACAGACAAGAGACCCAGTACTTC. It translates to CASSFMDRQETQYF.

This chain connects TRBV6-5 to TRBJ2-5, with a possible D match to TRBD1 (7 bases). Germline lookup yields CDR1 MNHEY and CDR2 SVGAGI. The CDR3 covers 13 residues. The V end lost 9 bases, the J end lost 2 bases, and 13 bases lay between the germline ends. In DNA, the CDR3 is TGTGCCAGTAGCGGACAGGAGCAAGAGACCCAGTACTTC. Translating it yields CASSGQEQETQYF.

This clone was seen just once. V is TRBV7-2 and J is TRBJ2-5; possibly TRBD2 for D (6 bases). CDR3 size: 14 residues. Trimming pared 5 bases from V and 0 bases from J, leaving 10 bases between. The germline V gene has CDR1 SGHTA and CDR2 FQGNSA. The CDR3 DNA is TGTGCCAGCAGCGGCGGGGCAGACCAAGAGACCCAGTACTTC. Translated, it gives CASSGGADQETQYF.

This sequence joins TRBV9 and TRBJ2-7, with 9 nucleotides matching TRBD2. Germline V gene sequence: CDR1 SGDLS, CDR2 YYNGEE. The CDR3 is 15 residues long. The J segment lost 4 bases and the V segment lost 0 bases, leaving 5 bases of the junction unmatched. The CDR3 region has the DNA TGTGCCAGCAGCGTAGCCGGGACTAGCAGTTACGAGCAGTACTTC. Translating gives CASSVAGTSSYEQYF.

This chain connects TRBV19 to TRBJ2-1; no firm D call. Trimming removed 6 bases at V and 4 bases at J, with 16 bases between. This CDR3 has 15 residues. Germline CDR1 and CDR2: LNHDA and SQIVND (reference sequence). CDR3: CASSIQVADYNEQFF. CDR3 bases: TGTGCCAGTAGCATTCAGGTTGCCGATTACAATGAGCAGTTCTTC.

This clone turned up a few times. The rearrangement uses TRBV12-5 and TRBJ2-1; the D gene is possibly TRBD2 (5 bases). Trimming left V 2 bases short and J 7 bases short, with 6 bases between. The CDR3 loop spans 12 amino acids. Germline CDR1 is LGHNT and CDR2 is FRNRAP. CDR3 loop: CASGLTGNEQFF. CDR3 bases: TGTGCTAGTGGTTTGACGGGAAATGAGCAGTTCTTC.

The J gene is TRBJ2-5, the V gene TRBV11-3; 10 nucleotides match TRBD2. With 4 bases clipped from V and 5 bases from J, the junction kept 7 bases outside the gene matches. CDR1 is SGHNT, CDR2 YENEEA, per germline. This CDR3 is 15 amino acids long. The CDR3 DNA reads as TGTGCCAGCAGCTCGAAGCGGGAGGGCCGGGAGACCCAGTACTTC. This encodes CASSSKREGRETQYF.

The V call is TRBV9, the J call TRBJ2-1; TRBD2 agrees at 12 bases. V lost 0 bases and J lost 2; bases outside the gene matches: 12. This CDR3 is 20 amino acids long. Germline-derived CDR1 and CDR2 are SGDLS and YYNGEE. The CDR3 sequence is CASSVAGGLAGLGTYNEQFF. The CDR3 bases are TGTGCCAGCAGCGTAGCTGGGGGACTAGCGGGCCTTGGGACCTACAATGAGCAGTTCTTC.

The rearrangement links TRBV18 to TRBJ1-3, with D tentatively TRBD1 (6 bases). The CDR3 is 17 amino acids. The germline V gene has CDR1 KGHSH and CDR2 LQKENI. V was trimmed by 3 bases and J by 0 bases, leaving 15 bases between them. CDR3 sequence reads: CASSPLAGQSSGNTIYF. CDR3 DNA sequence: TGTGCCAGCTCACCCTTAGCTGGACAGAGCTCTGGAAACACCATATATTTT.

This chain connects TRBV25-1 to TRBJ2-7, with 11 bases that match TRBD2. This CDR3 is built from 14 residues. Germline V gives CDR1 MGHDK, CDR2 SYGVNS. The J segment lost 3 bases and the V segment lost 3 bases, leaving 1 base of the junction unmatched. The CDR3: CASSDLAGGYEQYF. The DNA of the CDR3 is TGTGCCAGCAGTGATCTAGCGGGGGGCTACGAGCAGTACTTC.

The chain uses TRBV9 and TRBJ1-1, with unresolved D. This CDR3 comprises 16 residues. V was pared by 4 bases and J by 4 bases, with 20 bases between. Germline assignment: CDR1 SGDLS and CDR2 YYNGEE. The CDR3 DNA is TGTGCCAGCAGCCCATTGGGTAGTCGCTCGGGCACTGAAGCTTTCTTT. Its translation: CASSPLGSRSGTEAFF.